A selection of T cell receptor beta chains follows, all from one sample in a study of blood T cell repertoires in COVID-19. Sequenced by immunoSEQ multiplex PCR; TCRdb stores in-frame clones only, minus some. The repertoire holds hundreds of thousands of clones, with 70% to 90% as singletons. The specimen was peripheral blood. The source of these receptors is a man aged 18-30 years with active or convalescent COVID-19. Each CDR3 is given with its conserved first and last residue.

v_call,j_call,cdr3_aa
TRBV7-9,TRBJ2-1,CASSLTPGQGRYNEQFF
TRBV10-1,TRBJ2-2,CASSDAGGTGELFF
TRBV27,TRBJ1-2,CASRWAGGYTF
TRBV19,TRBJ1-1,CASSILSQGATEAFF
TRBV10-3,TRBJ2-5,CAIVGVRETQYF
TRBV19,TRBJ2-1,CASSIDRGGGAGFNEQFF
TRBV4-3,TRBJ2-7,CASSQDRQGGYEQYF
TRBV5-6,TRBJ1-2,CASSFGTGPANYGYTF
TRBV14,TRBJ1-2,CASSPGDRVHYGYTF
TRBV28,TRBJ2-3,CASTSARDTQYF
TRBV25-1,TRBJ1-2,CASSEPKGDRSGYTF
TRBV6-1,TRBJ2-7,CASSDYLRGQYF
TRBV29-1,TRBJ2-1,CSATGGNYNEQFF
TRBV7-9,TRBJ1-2,CASSLGQGKDGYTF
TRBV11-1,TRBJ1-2,CASSSGLNYGYTF
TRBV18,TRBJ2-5,CASSPRDSQETQYF
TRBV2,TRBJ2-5,CASRQGRETQYF
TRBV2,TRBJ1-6,CASSGPAGQSPLHF
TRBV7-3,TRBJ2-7,CASSLSSSGAYEQYF
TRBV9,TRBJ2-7,CASSVGVSGSIHEQYF
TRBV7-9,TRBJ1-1,CASSRGGVNTEAFF
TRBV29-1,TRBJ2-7,CSVVLDSYEQYF
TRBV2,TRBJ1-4,CASGLGTDSEKLFF
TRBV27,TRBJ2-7,CASLGFGGGHEQYF
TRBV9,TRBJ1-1,CASSYRDNTEAFF
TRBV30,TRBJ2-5,CAWSVEGGQTQYF
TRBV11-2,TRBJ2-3,CASSSDFSGVTDTQYF
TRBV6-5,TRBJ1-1,CASRVTEENTEAFF
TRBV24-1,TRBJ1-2,CATSDPGQGPPYGYTF
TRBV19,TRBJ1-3,CASSQGGPYGSSGNTIYF
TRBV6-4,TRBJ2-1,CASSVLPGLAARSQQFF
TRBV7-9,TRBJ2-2,CASSLDPTRSRDTGELFF
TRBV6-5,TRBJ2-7,CASSSTGTDYYEQYF